The 12 T cell receptor beta chains listed next were all sequenced from one sample in a study of sequential checkpoint blockade in melanoma. Described treatment: randomized to nivolumab then ipilimumab (arm A) or the reverse (arm B). The protocol was immunoSEQ multiplex PCR, while the TCRdb copy is restricted to in-frame clones and leaves out a portion. Of 9,500 to 15,000 clones listed, roughly 83% were seen once; the top ten hold about 47%. The input for sequencing was CD8+ T cells sorted from blood (inferred from file names), taken from a patient given nivolumab and ipilimumab in sequence. Every receptor here comes from a human donor with melanoma.

The rearrangement joins TRBV6-5 to TRBJ1-5, with D possibly matching TRBD1 (6 bases). In germline, CDR1 is MNHEY, CDR2 SVGAGI. This CDR3 contains 15 residues. V was clipped by 7 bases and J by 5 bases, with 18 bases between them. CDR3 in DNA: TGTGCCAGCACCGATACTACGCAGGGGTATCAGCCCCAGCATTTT. Amino acids: CASTDTTQGYQPQHF.

The chain couples TRBV5-1 to TRBJ1-4; the match to TRBD1 covers 9 bases. J was trimmed by 4 bases and V by 3 bases; bases with no gene match: 10. The length of the CDR3 is 17 residues. Germline CDR1 is SGHRS and CDR2 is YFSETQ. The chain's CDR3 is CASSSTRTGAFNEKLFF. The DNA of the CDR3 is TGCGCCAGCAGCTCCACAAGGACAGGGGCGTTTAATGAAAAACTGTTTTTT.

Of note for this clone: Sequence at one end of the junction differs from germline and may be a read error. The same CDR3 is also encoded by other DNA sequences in this sample. The chain carries TRBV7-7 and TRBJ2-7, with D hard to call. The CDR3 is 13 residues long. The germline V gene has CDR1 SSHAT and CDR2 FNYEAQ (reference sequence). CDR3 sequence: CASSLGPRSEQYF. CDR3 nucleotides: TGTGCTAGCAGCCTAGGGCCGCGGTCCGAGCAGTACTTC.

The count of this clone is one. The chain joins TRBV5-4 to TRBJ2-1; 10 positions agree with TRBD2. Germline V gives CDR1 SGHNT, CDR2 YYREEE (reference sequence). The CDR3 consists of 14 residues. Losses at the gene ends were 2 bases for V and 8 bases for J; bases not matched to a gene: 4. CDR3 region: CASSFSGGADEQFF. The CDR3 DNA is TGTGCCAGCAGCTTCAGCGGGGGGGCCGATGAGCAGTTCTTC.

The CDR3 is CASSYSTGAYGNTIYF. The CDR3 nucleotides are TGTGCCAGCAGTTACTCAACAGGGGCCTATGGAAACACCATATATTTT. The chain employs TRBV6-5 and TRBJ1-3, with 7 bases aligning to TRBD1. V gave up 0 bases and J gave up 3 bases; unmatched junction bases: 5. Germline values: CDR1 MNHEY, CDR2 SVGAGI. This CDR3 contains 16 residues.

The rearrangement joins TRBV6-1 to TRBJ2-1; 12 positions agree with TRBD2. The CDR3 has 9 residues. Germline V gives CDR1 MNHNS, CDR2 SASEGT. CDR3 amino acids: CTSGGIQFF. The CDR3 nucleotides are TGTACTAGCGGGGGGATCCAGTTCTTC.

Only one count was recorded for this clone. The V gene is TRBV4-2, the J gene TRBJ1-6, with D perhaps matching TRBD1 (6 bases). V shed 0 bases and J shed 14 bases, with 11 bases lying between them. CDR3 length: 13 amino acids. Germline V gene lookup returns CDR1 LGHNA and CDR2 YNFKEQ. CDR3 DNA sequence: TGTGCCAGCAGCCAAGATAAGGGGGATGCCCTCCACTTT. Translated: CASSQDKGDALHF.

V usage is TRBV7-2 and J usage is TRBJ1-5; D might be TRBD1 (5 bases). Germline V gives CDR1 SGHTA, CDR2 FQGNSA. Trimming removed 0 bases from V and 3 bases from J, with 6 bases in between. The CDR3 runs 14 residues. CDR3 bases: TGTGCCAGCAGCTTAGCAGGGGTCAATCAGCCCCAGCATTTT. It specifies CASSLAGVNQPQHF.

The chain employs TRBV5-4 and TRBJ2-3, with TRBD2 matching over 11 bases. The V gene end was trimmed by 2 bases and the J gene end by 6 bases; junction bases not matched to a gene: 8. Germline V gene lookup returns CDR1 SGHNT and CDR2 YYREEE (reference sequence). This CDR3 spans 16 amino acids. The CDR3 DNA reads as TGTGCCAGCAGCTTTCCGACTAGCGGGGCGTTGGATACGCAGTATTTT. Protein product: CASSFPTSGALDTQYF.

The V and J genes are TRBV28 and TRBJ1-1; perhaps TRBD1 as D (5 bases). From germline, CDR1 is MDHEN and CDR2 SYDVKM. The V end lost 3 bases, the J end lost 0 bases, and 17 bases lay between the germline ends. The length of the CDR3 is 17 residues. This CDR3 is CASSFTKGLVMNTEAFF. The CDR3 DNA reads TGTGCCAGCAGTTTCACTAAGGGGCTAGTCATGAACACTGAAGCTTTCTTT.

This clone was detected a few times. The chain carries TRBV7-9 and TRBJ2-7; 8 bases map to TRBD1. Per germline, CDR1 SEHNR and CDR2 FQNEAQ (reference sequence). J gave up 2 bases and V 8 bases, and 11 bases lay outside the gene matches. There are 15 residues in the CDR3. This CDR3 reads CASDQLQGAAYEQYF. The DNA of the CDR3 is TGTGCCAGCGACCAACTTCAGGGGGCTGCCTACGAGCAGTACTTC.

The chain is built from TRBV11-2 and TRBJ2-7, with a tentative D call TRBD2 (5 bases). V was pared by 5 bases and J by 5 bases, with 16 bases between. CDR3 length: 14 amino acids. Germline CDR1 and CDR2: SGHAT and FQNNGV. CDR3 DNA: TGTGCCAGCAGCCCAGAGGGTGGTTGGGACGAGCAGTACTTC. Translation gives CASSPEGGWDEQYF.